This entry lists 7 T cell receptor beta chains sequenced from one sample in a study of cytomegalovirus exposure and HLA in healthy donors. PCR used 60 Vbeta primers and 13 Jbeta primers. The table came from immunoSEQ multiplex PCR; TCRdb's copy has only in-frame clones and leaves some out. Seen here are roughly 140,000 clones, just under 70% observed once, and the top ten hold about 4.5%. The source material was PBMCs. The receptors derive from a man between 60 and 75 years old in good health and CMV-seronegative.

This rearrangement joins TRBV6-5 to TRBJ2-5, with D perhaps TRBD1 (6 bases). Germline V gene sequence: CDR1 MNHEY, CDR2 SVGAGI. The CDR3 totals 11 residues. The V end lost 6 bases, the J end lost 7 bases, and 9 bases lay between the germline ends. CDR3 in amino acids: CASSQGGTQYF. The DNA of the CDR3 is TGTGCCAGCAGCCAAGGGGGGACCCAGTACTTC.

The rearrangement uses TRBV27 and TRBJ2-5; maybe TRBD1 (6 bases). CDR1 MNHEY and CDR2 SMNVEV come from the germline V gene (reference sequence). The CDR3 loop spans 14 amino acids. V shed 4 bases and J shed 5 bases, with 14 bases lying between them. The CDR3 DNA follows: TGTGCCAGCAGTTGGCAGGGGTGGGGGGAGACCCAGTACTTC. Translation gives CASSWQGWGETQYF.

V and J are TRBV4-2 and TRBJ2-3; D might be TRBD2 (6 bases). The germline V and J ends were trimmed by 1 base and 1 base, with 9 bases remaining between them. The CDR3 sequence is 15 residues long. Germline V lookup: CDR1 LGHNA, CDR2 YNFKEQ. The CDR3 sequence is CASSQVSSGTDTQYF. Written as DNA, the CDR3 is TGTGCCAGCAGCCAAGTTTCTAGCGGCACAGATACGCAGTATTTT.

The chain couples TRBV5-5 to TRBJ2-7, with D possibly matching TRBD2 (6 bases). Per the germline V gene, CDR1 is SGHKS and CDR2 is YYEKEE (reference sequence). The CDR3 spans 16 residues. Trimming took off 4 bases at V and 1 base at J, with 18 bases between the two ends. CDR3 in DNA: TGTGCCAGCAGCCGGTCCTCTAGCGATTCATCCTACGAGCAGTACTTC. Translation gives CASSRSSSDSSYEQYF.

The chain combines TRBV28 with TRBJ1-4, with a possible D match to TRBD1 (6 bases). With 6 bases removed from V and 0 bases from J, the gap between germline ends came to 14 bases. This CDR3 region has 16 residues. Germline-derived CDR1 and CDR2 are MDHEN and SYDVKM. CDR3 DNA: TGTGCCAGCAGCCCTCAGGGGCGTGCAACTAATGAAAAACTGTTTTTT. Encoded protein: CASSPQGRATNEKLFF.

This sequence joins TRBV28 and TRBJ1-5; D is unclear. The germline CDR1 and CDR2 sequences are MDHEN and SYDVKM. CDR3 length: 14 amino acids. The V end lost 7 bases, the J end lost 5 bases, and 15 bases lay between the germline ends. Here the CDR3 DNA reads TGTGCCAGCACCCCGGGAATCCTGTATCAGCCCCAGCATTTT. This gives the protein CASTPGILYQPQHF.

This clone occurred a few times. This chain uses TRBV19 with TRBJ2-5; TRBD2 is a possible D gene (6 bases). Germline values: CDR1 LNHDA, CDR2 SQIVND (reference sequence). The V end lost 2 bases, the J end lost 5 bases, and 12 bases lay between the germline ends. This CDR3 is 14 amino acids long. The DNA of the CDR3 is TGTGCCAGTAGTATAAGGGGAGGTGGCGAGACCCAGTACTTC. Translation: CASSIRGGGETQYF.